Presented here are 30 T cell receptor beta chains from one specimen sequenced in a study of blood T cell repertoires in COVID-19. Sequenced by immunoSEQ multiplex PCR; TCRdb stores in-frame clones only, minus some. In the table there are approximately 78,000 clones, 70% to 90% of which are singletons. Sequenced: peripheral blood. These receptors all stem from a man aged 50-60 years with acute or convalescent COVID-19.

This clone was counted a few times. This rearrangement joins TRBV5-4 to TRBJ1-3; a weak D match, TRBD1 (6 bases). The CDR3 extends over 16 amino acids. Germline CDR1 reads SGHNT; CDR2 reads YYREEE (reference sequence). Trimming pared 4 bases from V and 0 bases from J, leaving 14 bases between. The CDR3 DNA reads TGTGCCAGCAGCGCGGACAGTTTTTCCTCTGGAAACACCATATATTTT. Translating it yields CASSADSFSSGNTIYF.

The chain recombines TRBV28 with TRBJ2-3, with TRBD2 as a possible D gene (5 bases). This CDR3 comprises 14 residues. V shed 5 bases and J shed 2 bases, with 11 bases lying between them. Germline CDR1 is MDHEN and CDR2 is SYDVKM. CDR3 in amino acids: CASSPSGYTDTQYF. CDR3 coding DNA: TGTGCCAGCAGTCCAAGCGGATACACAGATACGCAGTATTTT.

The table lists this clone with a count of one. This chain's CDR3 is CASSMGDIYSYEQYF. DNA of the CDR3: TGTGCCAGCAGCATGGGGGACATATACTCCTACGAGCAGTACTTC. The rearrangement links TRBV21-1 to TRBJ2-7; no DNA check was done on the table's D call, TRBD1. TRBV21-1 is flagged as a pseudogene. CDR3 length: 15 amino acids.

The chain uses TRBV19 and TRBJ2-1; 13 nucleotides align to TRBD2. V shed 4 bases, J shed 8 bases, and the junction held 8 bases outside the gene matches. The CDR3 extends over 16 amino acids. Per germline, CDR1 LNHDA and CDR2 SQIVND (reference sequence). The CDR3 spells CASSKRTGLAGYEQFF. CDR3 in DNA: TGTGCCAGTAGTAAGCGTACGGGACTAGCGGGGTATGAGCAGTTCTTC.

The rearrangement uses TRBV6-5 and TRBJ1-5, with 12 bases fitting TRBD1. The CDR3 sequence is 15 residues long. Germline V gives CDR1 MNHEY, CDR2 SVGAGI. Trimming removed 4 bases from V and 4 bases from J; junction bases left unmatched: 2. The CDR3 sequence: CASSLGQGANQPQHF. For the CDR3, the DNA is TGTGCCAGCAGTTTGGGACAGGGGGCGAATCAGCCCCAGCATTTT.

The chain employs TRBV10-1 and TRBJ2-3; maybe TRBD2 (6 bases). The ends were cut back, 7 bases at V and 4 bases at J, with 15 bases in the middle. The CDR3 contains 14 residues. The V gene's germline CDR1 is WNHNN and CDR2 SYGVQD (reference sequence). The DNA of the CDR3 is TGCGCCAGCACTGCCGGGACTTCCTCAGATACGCAGTATTTT. It specifies CASTAGTSSDTQYF.

The V gene is TRBV7-2, the J gene TRBJ2-7; tentative D call: TRBD1 (6 bases). Germline CDR1 reads SGHTA; CDR2 reads FQGNSA. The CDR3 has 14 residues. Trimming removed 5 bases at V and 2 bases at J, with 13 bases between. The CDR3, as DNA: TGTGCCAGCAGCAAGTCACAGGGCCCCTACGAGCAGTACTTC. This gives the protein CASSKSQGPYEQYF. Drawing the rest from reference TRBV7-2 and TRBJ2-7, the complete variable domain is GAGVSQSPSNKVTEKGKDVELRCDPISGHTALYWYRQSLGQGLEFLIYFQGNSAPDKSGLPSDRFSAERTGGSVSTLTIQRTQQEDSAVYLCASSKSQGPYEQYFGPGTRLTVT.

This clone was seen a single time. The V call is TRBV19, the J call TRBJ2-3; TRBD2 matches at 8 bases. The length of the CDR3 is 14 residues. V was pared by 5 bases and J by 4 bases, with 5 bases of the junction left unmatched. The germline gives CDR1 LNHDA, CDR2 SQIVND (reference sequence). The CDR3 is CASSSREGADTQYF. The CDR3 DNA follows: TGTGCCAGTAGTTCACGGGAGGGGGCAGATACGCAGTATTTT.

V gene TRBV18 combines with J gene TRBJ2-7, with TRBD1 matching over 10 bases. Per the germline V gene, CDR1 is KGHSH and CDR2 is LQKENI. Losses at the gene ends were 3 bases for V and 5 bases for J; bases not matched to a gene: 4. The CDR3 sequence is 14 residues long. The CDR3 DNA sequence: TGTGCCAGCTCACCCAAGACAGGGGGCGACGAGCAGTACTTC. This gives the protein CASSPKTGGDEQYF.

The CDR3 here is CAISESFGQEDGTEAFF. The DNA of the CDR3 is TGTGCCATCAGTGAATCATTTGGACAGGAGGACGGCACTGAAGCTTTCTTT. The chain is built from TRBV10-3 and TRBJ1-1, with TRBD1 identical over 7 bases. V shed 3 bases and J 4 bases; nucleotides not matched to a gene: 14. CDR1 is ENHRY, CDR2 SYGVKD, per germline. The CDR3 is 17 amino acids.

This chain joins TRBV6-5 and TRBJ2-7, with 8 positions matching TRBD1. The junction had 8 bases not matched to a gene; V was cut back by 6 bases and J by 4 bases. The CDR3 has 14 amino acids. CDR1 and CDR2 from the germline V gene are MNHEY and SVGAGI. The CDR3 DNA follows: TGTGCCAGCAGCACGGGACAGGTAGTGTACGAGCAGTACTTC. Its protein product is CASSTGQVVYEQYF.

This chain uses TRBV6-5 with TRBJ1-2, with D unresolved. Trimming shortened V by 6 bases and J by 6 bases, and 17 bases separated the two germline ends. The germline gives CDR1 MNHEY, CDR2 SVGAGI. The CDR3 covers 14 residues. The CDR3 protein is CASSSFPGKDGYTF. The CDR3 DNA follows: TGTGCCAGCAGCTCCTTCCCGGGGAAGGATGGCTACACCTTC.

This chain connects TRBV2 to TRBJ2-1; possible D gene TRBD1, 6 bases. Trimming removed 6 bases at V and 0 bases at J, with 12 bases between. Germline V gives CDR1 SNHLY, CDR2 FYNNEI. This CDR3 has 15 amino acids. The CDR3 loop is CASRITGSSYNEQFF. CDR3 nucleotides: TGTGCCAGCAGGATAACAGGGAGCTCCTACAATGAGCAGTTCTTC.

V usage is TRBV6-2 or TRBV6-3 and J usage is TRBJ2-7, with a possible D match to TRBD1 (5 bases). CDR1 MNHEY and CDR2 SVGEGT come from the germline V gene. V shed 0 bases and J shed 1 base, with 19 bases lying between them. The CDR3 spans 18 residues. DNA of the CDR3: TGTGCCAGCAGTTACTCGAACCAAAGGGGTGTTTTTTCCTACGAGCAGTACTTC. Protein sequence: CASSYSNQRGVFSYEQYF.

This clone was seen a single time. The chain couples TRBV6-5 to TRBJ1-1; D not certain. The V and J ends lost 6 bases and 3 bases respectively, with 17 bases between them. In germline, CDR1 is MNHEY, CDR2 SVGAGI. The CDR3 runs to 15 residues. CDR3 loop: CASRLTSAPDTEAFF. The CDR3 nucleotides read TGTGCCAGCAGACTTACGTCAGCGCCCGACACTGAAGCTTTCTTT.

This clone was seen only once. The V and J genes are TRBV12-5 and TRBJ2-3; the match to TRBD2 covers 8 bases. Germline CDR1 reads LGHNT; CDR2 reads FRNRAP. The CDR3 has 14 amino acids. J was trimmed by 1 base and V by 5 bases; bases with no gene match: 2. The CDR3 loop is CASGAGGRTDTQYF. The CDR3 nucleotides read TGTGCTAGTGGTGCGGGGGGACGCACAGATACGCAGTATTTT.

The V gene is TRBV6-1, the J gene TRBJ2-7; D is possibly TRBD1 (6 bases). This CDR3 has 12 amino acids. The germline CDR1 and CDR2 sequences are MNHNS and SASEGT. V lost 5 bases, J lost 7 bases, and 12 bases lay in between. CDR3 loop: CASSTGQWEQYF. The CDR3 DNA follows: TGTGCCAGCAGTACTGGACAGTGGGAGCAGTACTTC.

V and J are TRBV18 and TRBJ1-1; D not certain. The CDR3 has 15 residues. Trimming cost V 0 bases and J 5 bases, with 13 bases left between them. Germline CDR1 and CDR2: KGHSH and LQKENI. This chain's CDR3 is CASSPPASRRTEAFF. The CDR3 DNA follows: TGTGCCAGCTCACCACCGGCATCAAGGAGGACTGAAGCTTTCTTT.

The V and J genes are TRBV2 and TRBJ1-5; no firm D call. In germline, CDR1 is SNHLY, CDR2 FYNNEI. This CDR3 spans 12 amino acids. V was trimmed by 7 bases and J by 3 bases, leaving 7 bases between them. In DNA form, the CDR3 reads TGTGCCAGCAACTCCCTCAATCAGCCCCAGCATTTT. This codes for CASNSLNQPQHF.

This chain connects TRBV7-9 to TRBJ1-2; possibly TRBD1 for D (5 bases). V was cut by 5 bases and J by 1 base, with 11 bases left in between. Per germline, CDR1 SEHNR and CDR2 FQNEAQ (reference sequence). The CDR3 covers 14 residues. CDR3 nucleotide sequence: TGTGCCAGCAGCCTGGACATACTTAACTATGGCTACACCTTC. It codes for CASSLDILNYGYTF.

This clone was observed once. CDR3 region: CASSGAPATNEKLFF. CDR3 sequence (DNA): TGCGCCAGCAGTGGGGCGCCAGCAACTAATGAAAAACTGTTTTTT. The chain couples TRBV10-1 to TRBJ1-4; D is unresolved. There are 15 residues in the CDR3. The germline V and J ends were trimmed by 4 bases and 0 bases, with 9 bases remaining between them. Germline CDR1 and CDR2: WNHNN and SYGVQD (reference sequence).

The rearrangement joins TRBV19 to TRBJ1-5; 8 bases are a match to TRBD1. V shed 1 base, J shed 9 bases, and the junction held 11 bases outside the gene matches. The CDR3 covers 16 residues. Germline V CDR1 and CDR2: LNHDA, SQIVND (reference sequence). CDR3 bases: TGTGCCAGTAGTATAGCGGGCAGGGGGCCAGCTCGGCCCCAGCATTTT. It translates to CASSIAGRGPARPQHF.

The chain is built from TRBV12-3 or TRBV12-4 and TRBJ2-7; no definite D call. The CDR3 loop spans 11 amino acids. The V gene lost 5 bases and the J gene lost 3 bases, with 5 bases spanning the gap. The CDR3 DNA follows: TGTGCCAGCAGTCACAGCTACGAGCAGTACTTC. Translated: CASSHSYEQYF.

The V gene is TRBV7-2, the J gene TRBJ2-5; D ambiguous. From germline, CDR1 is SGHTA and CDR2 FQGNSA. The CDR3 consists of 13 residues. V was trimmed by 3 bases and J by 3 bases, leaving 8 bases between them. The CDR3 sequence is CASSLSPEETQYF. The CDR3 coding sequence is TGTGCCAGCAGCTTGTCCCCAGAAGAGACCCAGTACTTC.

The chain uses TRBV5-1 and TRBJ2-3, with TRBD2 identical over 8 bases. J gave up 0 bases and V 5 bases, and 11 bases lay outside the gene matches. From germline, CDR1 is SGHRS and CDR2 YFSETQ. The CDR3 totals 17 residues. This CDR3 reads CASSGGSGAPSTDTQYF. The CDR3 DNA sequence: TGCGCCAGCAGTGGGGGTAGCGGGGCCCCTAGCACAGATACGCAGTATTTT.

The chain combines TRBV11-2 with TRBJ2-5, with no clear D. Germline V lookup: CDR1 SGHAT, CDR2 FQNNGV. The ends were cut back, 0 bases at V and 1 base at J, with 9 bases in the middle. The CDR3 is 15 residues long. This CDR3 is CASSLDYGTQETQYF. The CDR3 nucleotides read TGTGCCAGCAGCTTAGATTATGGCACCCAAGAGACCCAGTACTTC.

The chain employs TRBV19 and TRBJ2-5; 10 bases fit TRBD1. This CDR3 is built from 17 residues. Germline V lookup: CDR1 LNHDA, CDR2 SQIVND (reference sequence). With V trimmed by 10 bases and J by 5 bases, 19 bases remained unmatched. This chain's CDR3 is CATSSWRQGAFVETQYF. In DNA form, the CDR3 reads TGTGCCACAAGTAGTTGGAGACAGGGGGCCTTCGTTGAGACCCAGTACTTC.

The V and J genes are TRBV28 and TRBJ1-2; 7 positions match TRBD1. Germline CDR1 reads MDHEN; CDR2 reads SYDVKM. The V gene end was trimmed by 8 bases and the J gene end by 6 bases; junction bases not matched to a gene: 15. This CDR3 spans 15 amino acids. CDR3 coding DNA: TGTGCCAGCGGAACAACAGGGGATCGGGGCCATGGCTACACCTTC. Amino acid sequence: CASGTTGDRGHGYTF.

The chain links TRBV2 to TRBJ1-4, with a tentative D call TRBD1 (5 bases). The germline CDR1 and CDR2 sequences are SNHLY and FYNNEI. This CDR3 has 13 amino acids. Trimming took off 10 bases at V and 7 bases at J, with 16 bases between the two ends. The CDR3 reads CAIGEGRGEKLFF. The CDR3 DNA sequence: TGTGCCATCGGGGAGGGTAGGGGTGAAAAACTGTTTTTT.

The chain links TRBV7-8 to TRBJ1-2; 8 bases map to TRBD1. Per germline, CDR1 SGHVS and CDR2 FQNEAQ. V lost 5 bases, J lost 8 bases, and 7 bases stayed unmatched. This CDR3 is 13 amino acids long. CDR3 region: CASSPYRGDGYTF. The CDR3 DNA reads TGTGCCAGCAGCCCCTACAGGGGGGACGGCTACACCTTC.